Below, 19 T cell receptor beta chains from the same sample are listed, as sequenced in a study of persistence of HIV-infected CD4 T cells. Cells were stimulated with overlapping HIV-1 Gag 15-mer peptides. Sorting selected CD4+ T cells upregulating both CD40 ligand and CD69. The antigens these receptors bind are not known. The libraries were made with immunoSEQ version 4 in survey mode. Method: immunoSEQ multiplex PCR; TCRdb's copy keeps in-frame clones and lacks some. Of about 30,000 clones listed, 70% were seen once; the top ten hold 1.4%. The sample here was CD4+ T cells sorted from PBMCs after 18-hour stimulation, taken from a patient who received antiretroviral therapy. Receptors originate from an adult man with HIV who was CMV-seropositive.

The CDR3 here is CASSEHDSSPGNTIYF. The CDR3 DNA sequence: TGTGCCAGCAGTGAGCATGACAGTTCGCCTGGAAACACCATATATTTT. The genes are TRBV6-1 and TRBJ1-3; TRBD1 might be the D (5 bases). Germline CDR1 and CDR2: MNHNS and SASEGT. The CDR3 runs 16 residues. V was pared by 3 bases and J by 2 bases, with 14 bases between.

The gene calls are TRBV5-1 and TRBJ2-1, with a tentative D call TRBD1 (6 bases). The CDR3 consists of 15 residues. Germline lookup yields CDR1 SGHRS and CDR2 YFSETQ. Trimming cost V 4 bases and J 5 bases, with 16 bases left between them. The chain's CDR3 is CASSLGDNRDNEQFF. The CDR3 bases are TGCGCCAGCAGCCTGGGCGATAACAGGGACAATGAGCAGTTCTTC. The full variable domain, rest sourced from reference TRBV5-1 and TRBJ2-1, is KAGVTQTPRYLIKTRGQQVTLSCSPISGHRSVSWYQQTPGQGLQFLFEYFSETQRNKGNFPGRFSGRQFSNSRSEMNVSTLELGDSALYLCASSLGDNRDNEQFFGPGTRLTVL.

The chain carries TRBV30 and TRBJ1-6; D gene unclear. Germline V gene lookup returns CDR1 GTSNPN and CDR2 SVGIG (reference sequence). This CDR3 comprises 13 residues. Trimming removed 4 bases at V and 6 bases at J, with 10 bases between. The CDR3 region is CAWKDLSNSPLHF. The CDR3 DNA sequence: TGTGCCTGGAAGGACCTGAGTAATTCACCCCTCCACTTT.

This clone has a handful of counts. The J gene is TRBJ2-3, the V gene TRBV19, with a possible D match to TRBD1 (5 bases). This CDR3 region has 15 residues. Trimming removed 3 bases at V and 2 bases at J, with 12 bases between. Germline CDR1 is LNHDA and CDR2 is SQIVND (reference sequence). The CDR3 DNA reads TGTGCCAGTAGTATCGCAGGGATTTACACAGATACGCAGTATTTT. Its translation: CASSIAGIYTDTQYF.

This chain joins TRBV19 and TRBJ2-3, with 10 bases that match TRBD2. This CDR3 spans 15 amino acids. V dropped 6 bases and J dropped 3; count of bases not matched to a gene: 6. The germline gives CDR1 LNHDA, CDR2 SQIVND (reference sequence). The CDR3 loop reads CASSTGTSVTDTQYF. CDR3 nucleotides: TGTGCCAGTAGCACCGGGACTAGCGTGACAGATACGCAGTATTTT.

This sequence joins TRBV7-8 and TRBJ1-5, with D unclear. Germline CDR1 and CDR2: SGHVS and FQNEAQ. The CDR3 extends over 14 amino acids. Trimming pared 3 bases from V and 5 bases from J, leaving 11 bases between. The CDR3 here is CASSLEGIYQPQHF. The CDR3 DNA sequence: TGTGCCAGCAGCTTGGAGGGTATATATCAGCCCCAGCATTTT.

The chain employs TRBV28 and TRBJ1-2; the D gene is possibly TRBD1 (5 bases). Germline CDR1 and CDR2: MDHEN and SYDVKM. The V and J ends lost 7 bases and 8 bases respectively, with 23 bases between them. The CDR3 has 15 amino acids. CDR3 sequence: CASMGGVERVIGYTF. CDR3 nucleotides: TGTGCCAGCATGGGAGGGGTCGAACGGGTTATAGGCTACACCTTC.

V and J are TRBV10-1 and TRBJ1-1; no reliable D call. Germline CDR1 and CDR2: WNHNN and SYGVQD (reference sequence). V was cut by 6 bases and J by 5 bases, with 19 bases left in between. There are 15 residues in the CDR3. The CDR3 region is CASSILIRRGTEAFF. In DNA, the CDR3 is TGCGCCAGCAGCATCCTTATTCGACGCGGGACTGAAGCTTTCTTT.

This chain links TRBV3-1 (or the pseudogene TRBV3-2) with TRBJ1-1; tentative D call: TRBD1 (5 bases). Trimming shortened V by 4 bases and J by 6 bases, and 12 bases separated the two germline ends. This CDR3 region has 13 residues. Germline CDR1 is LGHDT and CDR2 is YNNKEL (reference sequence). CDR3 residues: CASSPKRDAEAFF. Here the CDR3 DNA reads TGTGCCAGCAGCCCAAAAAGGGACGCTGAAGCTTTCTTT.

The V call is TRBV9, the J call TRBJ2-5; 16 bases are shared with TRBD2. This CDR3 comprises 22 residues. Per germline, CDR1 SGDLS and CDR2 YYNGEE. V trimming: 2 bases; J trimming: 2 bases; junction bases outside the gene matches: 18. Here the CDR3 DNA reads TGTGCCAGCAGCGTTTCTCCCTACTCCGGGACTAGCGGGGGGGGCGATCAAGAGACCCAGTACTTC. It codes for CASSVSPYSGTSGGGDQETQYF.

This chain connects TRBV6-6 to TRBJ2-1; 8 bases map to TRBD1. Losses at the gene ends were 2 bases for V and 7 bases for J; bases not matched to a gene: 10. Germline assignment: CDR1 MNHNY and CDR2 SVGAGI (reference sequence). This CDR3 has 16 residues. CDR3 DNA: TGTGCCAGCAGTTACGGATCAGCAGGGGGCAGGAATGAGCAGTTCTTC. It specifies CASSYGSAGGRNEQFF.

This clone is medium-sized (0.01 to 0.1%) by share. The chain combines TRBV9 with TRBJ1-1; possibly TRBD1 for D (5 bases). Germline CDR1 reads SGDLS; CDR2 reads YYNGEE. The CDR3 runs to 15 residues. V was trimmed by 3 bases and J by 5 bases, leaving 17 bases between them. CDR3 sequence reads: CASSAVSGFSTEAFF. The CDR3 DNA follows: TGTGCCAGCAGCGCGGTCTCAGGGTTTTCAACTGAAGCTTTCTTT.

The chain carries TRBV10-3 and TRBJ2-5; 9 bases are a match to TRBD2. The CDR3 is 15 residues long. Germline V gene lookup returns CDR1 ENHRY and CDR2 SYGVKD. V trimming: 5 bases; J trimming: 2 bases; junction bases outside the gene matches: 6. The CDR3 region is CAISRGTSLQETQYF. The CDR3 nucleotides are TGTGCCATCAGTAGGGGGACTAGCTTACAAGAGACCCAGTACTTC.

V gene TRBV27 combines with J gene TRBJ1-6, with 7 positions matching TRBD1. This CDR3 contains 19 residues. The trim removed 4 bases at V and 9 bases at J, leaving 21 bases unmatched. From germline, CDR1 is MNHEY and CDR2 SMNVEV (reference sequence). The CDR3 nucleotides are TGTGCCAGCAGTTGGACAGGAACATCCGGGGGGTTGTCGGGTTCACCCCTCCACTTT. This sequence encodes CASSWTGTSGGLSGSPLHF.

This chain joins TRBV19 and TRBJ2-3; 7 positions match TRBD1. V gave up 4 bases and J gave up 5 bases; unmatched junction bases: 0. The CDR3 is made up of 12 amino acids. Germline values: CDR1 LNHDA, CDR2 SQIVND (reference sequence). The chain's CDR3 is CASSRDRDTQYF. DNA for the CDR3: TGTGCCAGTAGTAGGGACAGAGATACGCAGTATTTT.

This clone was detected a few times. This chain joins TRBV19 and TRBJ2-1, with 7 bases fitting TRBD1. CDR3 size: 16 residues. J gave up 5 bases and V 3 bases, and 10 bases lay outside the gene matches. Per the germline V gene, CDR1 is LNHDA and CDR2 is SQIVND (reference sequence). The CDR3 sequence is CASSITGVAKNNEQFF. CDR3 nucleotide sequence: TGTGCCAGTAGTATCACAGGGGTGGCGAAAAACAATGAGCAGTTCTTC. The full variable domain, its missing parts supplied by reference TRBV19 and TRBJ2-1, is DGGITQSPKYLFRKEGQNVTLSCEQNLNHDAMYWYRQDPGQGLRLIYYSQIVNDFQKGDIAEGYSVSREKKESFPLTVTSAQKNPTAFYLCASSITGVAKNNEQFFGPGTRLTVL.

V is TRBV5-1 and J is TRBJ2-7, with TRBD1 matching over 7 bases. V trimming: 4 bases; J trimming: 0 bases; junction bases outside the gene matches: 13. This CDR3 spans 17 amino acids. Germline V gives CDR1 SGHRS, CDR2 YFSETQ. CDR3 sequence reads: CASSDHIQGSSSYEQYF. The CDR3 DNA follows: TGCGCCAGCAGCGACCACATACAGGGGAGCAGCTCCTACGAGCAGTACTTC.

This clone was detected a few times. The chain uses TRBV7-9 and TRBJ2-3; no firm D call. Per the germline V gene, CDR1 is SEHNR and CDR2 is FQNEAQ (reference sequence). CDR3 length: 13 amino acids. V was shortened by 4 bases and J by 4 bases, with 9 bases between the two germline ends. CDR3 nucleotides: TGTGCCAGCAGCTCCAGGTGGGCAGATACGCAGTATTTT. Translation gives CASSSRWADTQYF.

CDR3 amino acids: CSLGTSRGYTF. For the CDR3, the DNA is TGCAGCCTCGGAACGTCGAGGGGCTACACCTTC. This chain joins TRBV20-1 and TRBJ1-2; D gene ambiguous. Germline loops: CDR1 DFQATT, CDR2 SNEGSKA (reference sequence). This CDR3 region has 11 residues.